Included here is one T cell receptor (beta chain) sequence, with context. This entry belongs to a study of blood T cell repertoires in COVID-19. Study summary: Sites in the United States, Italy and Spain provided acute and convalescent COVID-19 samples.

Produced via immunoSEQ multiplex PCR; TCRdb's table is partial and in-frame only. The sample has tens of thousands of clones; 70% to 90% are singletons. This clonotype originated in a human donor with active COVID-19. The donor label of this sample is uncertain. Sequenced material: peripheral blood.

The CDR3 spells CASSQDRGLQNEKLFF. CDR3 DNA sequence: TGTGCCAGTTCGCAGGACAGGGGGCTACAGAATGAAAAACTGTTTTTT. The chain is built from TRBV4-2 and TRBJ1-4; 11 nucleotides align to TRBD1. There are 16 residues in the CDR3. Germline lookup yields CDR1 LGHNA and CDR2 YNFKEQ. V lost 9 bases, J lost 5 bases, and 11 bases stayed unmatched.